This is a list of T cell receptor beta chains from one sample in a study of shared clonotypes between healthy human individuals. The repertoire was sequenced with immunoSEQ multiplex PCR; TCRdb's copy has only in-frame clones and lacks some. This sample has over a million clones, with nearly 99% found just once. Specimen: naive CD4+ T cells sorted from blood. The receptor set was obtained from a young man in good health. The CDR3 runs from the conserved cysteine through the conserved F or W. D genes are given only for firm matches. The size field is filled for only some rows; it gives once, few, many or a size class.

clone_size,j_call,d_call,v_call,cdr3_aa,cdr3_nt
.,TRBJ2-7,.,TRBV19,CASSIESGRGSRYEQYF,TGTGCCAGTAGTATCGAGTCAGGACGTGGCTCTAGGTACGAGCAGTACTTC
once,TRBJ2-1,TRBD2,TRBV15,CATIKTSGQSYNEQFF,TGTGCCACCATCAAGACTAGCGGGCAGTCCTACAATGAGCAGTTCTTC
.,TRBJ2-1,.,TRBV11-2,CASSDQLGNEQFF,TGTGCCAGCAGCGACCAACTAGGGAATGAGCAGTTCTTC
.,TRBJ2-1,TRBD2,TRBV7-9,CASSVKTSGSYNEQFF,TGTGCCAGCAGCGTCAAGACTAGCGGGAGCTACAATGAGCAGTTCTTC
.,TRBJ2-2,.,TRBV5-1,CASSLGGDPRAGELFF,TGCGCCAGCAGCTTGGGAGGGGACCCCAGGGCCGGGGAGCTGTTTTTT
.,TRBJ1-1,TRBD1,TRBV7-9,CASSRPGTGNTEAFF,TGTGCCAGCAGCCGTCCCGGGACAGGGAACACTGAAGCTTTCTTT
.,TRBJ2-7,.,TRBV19,CASSIGGGFTYEQYF,TGTGCCAGTAGCATAGGGGGGGGATTCACCTACGAGCAGTACTTC
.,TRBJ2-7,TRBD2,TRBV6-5,CASSPGLAGAEQYF,TGTGCCAGCAGTCCAGGACTAGCGGGAGCGGAGCAGTACTTC
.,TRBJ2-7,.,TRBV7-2,CASSFLGSSSYEQYF,TGTGCCAGCAGCTTTCTCGGGTCGAGCTCCTACGAGCAGTACTTC
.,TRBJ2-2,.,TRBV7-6,CASSSSLRGRNPGELFF,TGTGCCAGCAGCTCGTCCCTACGGGGGAGAAACCCCGGGGAGCTGTTTTTT
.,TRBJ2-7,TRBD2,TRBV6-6,CATIRGGSYEQYF,TGTGCCACCATCCGGGGGGGCTCCTACGAGCAGTACTTC
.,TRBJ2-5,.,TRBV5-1,CASSFDRMQTQYF,TGCGCCAGCAGCTTTGACCGTATGCAGACCCAGTACTTC
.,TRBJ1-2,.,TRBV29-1,CSVVGGDHYGYTF,TGCAGCGTTGTGGGCGGGGATCACTATGGCTACACCTTC
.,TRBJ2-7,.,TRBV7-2,CASSFRTALPYSYEQYF,TGTGCCAGCAGCTTCCGGACGGCCCTCCCGTACAGTTACGAGCAGTACTTC
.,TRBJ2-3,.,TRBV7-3,CASSVLASSTDTQYF,TGTGCCAGCAGCGTGCTCGCGTCTAGCACAGATACGCAGTATTTT
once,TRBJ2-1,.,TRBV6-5,CASSSRASNEQFF,TGTGCCAGCAGTTCGCGGGCGAGCAATGAGCAGTTCTTC
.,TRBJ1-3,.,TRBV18,CASSPLQGSSGNTIYF,TGTGCCAGCTCACCACTGCAGGGGAGCTCTGGAAACACCATATATTTT
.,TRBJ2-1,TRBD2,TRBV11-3,CASSFTGTSGPMEQFF,TGTGCCAGCAGCTTCACGGGGACTAGCGGACCAATGGAGCAGTTCTTC
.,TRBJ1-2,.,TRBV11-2,CASSATGSGYTF,TGTGCCAGCAGCGCCACAGGGTCTGGCTACACCTTC
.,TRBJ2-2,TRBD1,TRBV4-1,CASSVPGQPTGELFF,TGCGCCAGCAGCGTACCGGGACAGCCGACCGGGGAGCTGTTTTTT
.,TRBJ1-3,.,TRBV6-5,CASSFGRFSGNTIYF,TGTGCCAGCAGTTTCGGCCGTTTCTCTGGAAACACCATATATTTT
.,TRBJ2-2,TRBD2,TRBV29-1,CSVGSGTDTGELFF,TGCAGCGTTGGGAGCGGGACCGACACCGGGGAGCTGTTTTTT
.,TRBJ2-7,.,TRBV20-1,CSADASYEQYF,TGCAGTGCTGACGCCTCCTACGAGCAGTACTTC
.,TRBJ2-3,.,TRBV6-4,CARPRASTDTQYF,TGTGCCAGGCCAAGGGCGAGCACAGATACGCAGTATTTT
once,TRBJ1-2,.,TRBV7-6,CASSPRQLDNYGYTF,TGTGCCAGCAGCCCCCGACAGCTCGATAACTATGGCTACACCTTC
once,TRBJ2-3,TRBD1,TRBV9,CASSSRQGRADTQYF,TGTGCCAGCAGCTCCCGACAGGGGCGGGCAGATACGCAGTATTTT
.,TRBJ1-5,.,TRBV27,CASQGGGSPSNQPQHF,TGTGCCAGCCAAGGAGGGGGTAGCCCAAGCAATCAGCCCCAGCATTTT
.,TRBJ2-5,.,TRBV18,CASSPRPGPVKETQYF,TGTGCCAGCTCACCCCGTCCAGGGCCAGTCAAAGAGACCCAGTACTTC
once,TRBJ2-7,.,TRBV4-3,CASSQDLWAGDYEQYF,TGCGCCAGCAGCCAAGATCTTTGGGCAGGGGACTACGAGCAGTACTTC
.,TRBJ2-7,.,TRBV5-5,CASSLDRVPYEQYF,TGTGCCAGCAGCTTGGACAGGGTCCCCTACGAGCAGTACTTC
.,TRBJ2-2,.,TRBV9,CASSVGGLAGGGGELFF,TGTGCCAGCAGCGTAGGAGGGCTGGCAGGCGGAGGCGGGGAGCTGTTTTTT
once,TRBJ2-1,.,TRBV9,CASSVDPRNSYNEQFF,TGTGCCAGCAGCGTAGATCCTAGAAACTCCTACAATGAGCAGTTCTTC
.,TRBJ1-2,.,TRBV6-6,CASRQDYGYTF,TGTGCCAGCCGACAGGACTATGGCTACACCTTC
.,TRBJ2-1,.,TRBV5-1,CASSLAGAGLRGDEQFF,TGCGCCAGCAGCTTGGCAGGTGCAGGGTTACGCGGGGATGAGCAGTTCTTC
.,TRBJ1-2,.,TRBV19,CASSIVPSSYGYTF,TGTGCCAGTAGCATAGTCCCCTCCTCTTATGGCTACACCTTC
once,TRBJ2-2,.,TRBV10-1,CASSAQGAGELFF,TGCGCCAGCAGTGCCCAGGGTGCCGGGGAGCTGTTTTTT
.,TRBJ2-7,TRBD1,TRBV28,CASSTPGQRLYEQYF,TGTGCCAGCAGTACCCCGGGACAGCGGCTCTACGAGCAGTACTTC
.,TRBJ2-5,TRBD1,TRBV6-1,CASRPGQGMETQYF,TGTGCCAGCAGACCGGGACAGGGTATGGAGACCCAGTACTTC
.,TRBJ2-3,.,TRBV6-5,CASSRQGARTDTQYF,TGTGCCAGCAGTCGTCAGGGTGCGAGAACAGATACGCAGTATTTT
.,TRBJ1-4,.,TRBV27,CASSSRTATTNEKLFF,TGTGCCAGCAGTTCTCGGACAGCAACAACTAATGAAAAACTGTTTTTT
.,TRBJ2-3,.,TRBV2,CASSVLRTDTQYF,TGTGCCAGCAGTGTACTACGCACAGATACGCAGTATTTT
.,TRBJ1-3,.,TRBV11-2,CASSATYSGNTIYF,TGTGCCAGCAGCGCCACATACTCTGGAAACACCATATATTTT
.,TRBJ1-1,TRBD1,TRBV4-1,CASSQVSLRDRNTEAFF,TGCGCCAGCAGCCAAGTTAGTCTCCGGGACAGGAACACTGAAGCTTTCTTT
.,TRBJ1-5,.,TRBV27,CASSPRTDRFSNQPQHF,TGTGCCAGCAGTCCCCGTACCGACAGGTTTAGCAATCAGCCCCAGCATTTT
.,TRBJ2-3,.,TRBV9,CASSVGGRGSTDTQYF,TGTGCCAGCAGCGTAGGGGGGCGGGGGAGCACAGATACGCAGTATTTT